The subject of this entry is one T cell receptor beta chain. Its antigen is still unknown. The data derive from a study of cytomegalovirus exposure and HLA in healthy donors. Notes on the study in general: A later analysis reportedly identified an Asian-associated ancestry cluster as carrying fewer N-insertions than the 666-donor mean. Researchers catalogued approximately 170 TCR beta chains as cytomegalovirus-associated.

Both 60 Vbeta primers and 13 Jbeta primers went into the PCR. TCRdb's table, derived via immunoSEQ multiplex PCR, lists solely in-frame clones and lacks some. The repertoire holds roughly 100,000 clones, with 76% as singletons. From germline, CDR1 is MGHDK and CDR2 SYGVNS. The CDR3 runs to 14 residues. Trimming removed 3 bases at V and 0 bases at J, with 6 bases between. Sequencing was done on a sample of PBMCs. The receptor comes from a young man in good health and CMV-seropositive. The rearrangement joins TRBV25-1 to TRBJ2-4, with a possible D match to TRBD1 (6 bases). The CDR3 region has the DNA TGTGCCAGCAGTGACAGGGGAGCCAAAAACATTCAGTACTTC. Residues: CASSDRGAKNIQYF.